The rows below give T cell receptor beta chains drawn from one sample of a study of CD8 T cells in Susac syndrome. TCRdb ran MiXCR on the immunoSEQ multiplex PCR reads and lists one entry per CDR3 protein. Of tens of thousands of distinct CDR3 sequences listed, 80% to 95% were seen once; the top ten hold more than 0.45%. The sample taken for sequencing was CD8+ T cells from PBMCs. These receptors were obtained from a human donor in good health. Both conserved end residues are part of each CDR3. D genes are given only for firm matches. Only part of the rows carry a size: once, few, many, or a class if the clone is expanded.

V	size	J	D	DNA	CDR3
TRBV6-6	.	TRBJ1-1	TRBD1	TGTGCCAGCAGTCCGGACAGGGTGGAGACTGAAGCTTTCTTT	CASSPDRVETEAFF
TRBV5-1	.	TRBJ2-3	.	TGCGCCAGCAAATCCACAGATAGCGTTCACGATACGCAGTATTTT	CASKSTDSVHDTQYF
TRBV7-7	.	TRBJ2-5	.	TGTGCTAGCAGCTTAGTGAGCGGCAGCAAAGAGACCCAGTACTTC	CASSLVSGSKETQYF
TRBV20-1	.	TRBJ2-2	.	TGCAGTGCTCCCGACGGAACCGGGGAGCTGTTTTTT	CSAPDGTGELFF
TRBV27	.	TRBJ2-7	.	TGTGCCAGCAGTTTAGGGAGGACGTCTGCCTACGAGCAGTACTTC	CASSLGRTSAYEQYF
TRBV29-1	.	TRBJ2-7	.	TGCAGCGTTGTAGACAGCTCCTACGAGCAGTACTTC	CSVVDSSYEQYF
TRBV29-1	.	TRBJ1-2	.	TGCAGCGTTGGTTTTGAGGGGGATGCAGTAAACTATGGCTACACCTTC	CSVGFEGDAVNYGYTF
TRBV28	.	TRBJ2-1	TRBD2	TGTGCCAGCAGTTCCCCTTTAGCGGGAGAGGCCTACAATGAGCAGTTCTTC	CASSSPLAGEAYNEQFF
TRBV5-1	.	TRBJ2-7	.	TGCGCCAGCAGCTCGGGGTCAGGATTCTACGAGCAGTACTTC	CASSSGSGFYEQYF
TRBV4-1	.	TRBJ2-7	TRBD2	TGCGCCAGCAGCCAGATAGCGGGAGGGCCAATCGACGAGCAGTACTTC	CASSQIAGGPIDEQYF
TRBV3-1	.	TRBJ2-7	TRBD2	TGTGCCAGCAGCCAGGGGCTAGCGGGATACGAGCAGTACTTC	CASSQGLAGYEQYF
TRBV7-2	.	TRBJ2-1	.	TGTGCCAGCAGCTTAGACCCCGACCACCCCAATGAGCAGTTCTTC	CASSLDPDHPNEQFF
TRBV29-1	.	TRBJ2-3	TRBD2	TGCAGCGGGAGAGATAGCGGGGGCACAGATACGCAGTATTTT	CSGRDSGGTDTQYF
TRBV7-9	.	TRBJ2-5	TRBD2	TGTGCCAGCACTGGGGAGGGACTAAACCAAGAGACCCAGTACTTC	CASTGEGLNQETQYF
TRBV7-2	.	TRBJ1-1	TRBD1	TGTGCCAGCAGCTCCAGACAGGGGGAGGTGAACACTGAAGCTTTCTTT	CASSSRQGEVNTEAFF
TRBV27	.	TRBJ2-2	.	TGTGCCAGCAGTTTCGGGAGGAACACCGGGGAGCTGTTTTTT	CASSFGRNTGELFF
TRBV15	.	TRBJ1-1	.	TGTGCCACCAGCAGCCCATTACCTAGCGCGCACACTGAAGCTTTCTTT	CATSSPLPSAHTEAFF
TRBV2	.	TRBJ2-3	TRBD1	TGTGCCAGCAGCGGGGGACAGGGGGCCTCGGATACGCAGTATTTT	CASSGGQGASDTQYF
TRBV15	.	TRBJ2-7	.	TGTGCCACCAGCAGAACCCCACAGGAGACCTCGGGGGAGCAGTACTTC	CATSRTPQETSGEQYF
TRBV7-7	.	TRBJ1-1	.	TGTGCCAGCAGCTTAGCAACAGGCACTGAAGCTTTCTTT	CASSLATGTEAFF
TRBV19	.	TRBJ2-7	.	TGTGCCAGTAGTGCCGCGGAGTCCGGAGCCTACGAGCAGTACTTC	CASSAAESGAYEQYF
TRBV27	.	TRBJ2-7	TRBD1	TGTGCCAGCAGAGACAGGGATGCCTACGAGCAGTACTTC	CASRDRDAYEQYF
TRBV6-5	.	TRBJ2-5	TRBD2	TGTGCCAGCACTTACGGGGGAGGGAACCAAGAGACCCAGTACTTC	CASTYGGGNQETQYF
TRBV4-2	.	TRBJ2-7	TRBD2	TGTGCCAGCAGCCAAGAGGACACGGGACTAGCCAGCTACGAGCAGTACTTC	CASSQEDTGLASYEQYF
TRBV29-1	once	TRBJ2-2	.	TGCAGCGTTTTCCGGACCCCCGGGGAGCCGTTTTTT	CSVFRTPGEPFF
TRBV12-3/TRBV12-4	.	TRBJ1-3	TRBD1	TGTGCCAGCAGGGACAGGGTCTCTGGAAACACCATATATTTT	CASRDRVSGNTIYF
TRBV27	.	TRBJ2-3	.	TGTGCCAGCAGTTTAGGGCAGGGGATTCCCACAGATACGCAGTATTTT	CASSLGQGIPTDTQYF
TRBV28	.	TRBJ2-1	.	TGTGCCAGCAGAAAATCGACTAGACTGGGTGAGCAGTTCTTC	CASRKSTRLGEQFF
TRBV6-5	.	TRBJ2-7	.	TGTGCCAGCAGTTACGGCAGGGATAGACTACCCCCCTACGAGCAGTACTTC	CASSYGRDRLPPYEQYF
TRBV16	.	TRBJ1-5	.	TGTGCCAGCAGCCAGGGGTTTTCGGGGCCCCAGCATTTT	CASSQGFSGPQHF
TRBV9	.	TRBJ1-2	.	TGTGCCAGCAGCGTAGTTGGACATGGCTACACCTTC	CASSVVGHGYTF
TRBV19	few	TRBJ2-2	.	TGTGCCAGTAGCCCACCCACCGGGGAGCTGTTTTTT	CASSPPTGELFF
TRBV13	.	TRBJ2-7	.	TGTGCCAGCAGCTTAGCATATGGTCACGAGCAGTACTTC	CASSLAYGHEQYF
TRBV20-1	.	TRBJ1-1	.	TGCAGTGCTTTTACTCTGAACACTGAAGCTTTCTTT	CSAFTLNTEAFF
TRBV29-1	once	TRBJ2-2	TRBD1	TGCAGCGGGACAGGGATGAACACCGGGGAGCTGTTTTTT	CSGTGMNTGELFF
TRBV24-1	.	TRBJ2-1	.	TGTGCCACCAGTGGAATCCCGGCAAATGAGCAGTTCTTC	CATSGIPANEQFF
TRBV5-4	.	TRBJ2-1	TRBD2	TGTGCCGGCAGCATCGGACTAGGCGTGCAGTTCTTC	CAGSIGLGVQFF
TRBV6-2/TRBV6-3	.	TRBJ2-1	TRBD2	TGTGCCAGCAGTCCTAGACTAGCGGGAGGGAAATACAATGAGCAGTTCTTC	CASSPRLAGGKYNEQFF
TRBV15	.	TRBJ2-7	.	TGTGCCACCAGCAGAGAGGGCCCGGCGGGAGAGCAGTACTTC	CATSREGPAGEQYF
TRBV29-1	once	TRBJ2-3	.	TGCAGCGTCCCCTCGGGATACACAGATACGCAGTATTTT	CSVPSGYTDTQYF
TRBV7-9	.	TRBJ2-6	.	TGTGCCAGCAGCGAAACAGGGAATGGTGGGGCCAACGTCCTGACTTTC	CASSETGNGGANVLTF
TRBV28	.	TRBJ2-5	TRBD1	TGTGCCAGCAGTCCATCCACAGGGGCAGATCAAGAGACCCAGTACTTC	CASSPSTGADQETQYF
TRBV20-1	.	TRBJ2-2	TRBD2	TGCAGTGCTTCCCCGTGGGGGGGCGGGGAGCTGTTTTTT	CSASPWGGGELFF
TRBV18	few	TRBJ2-2	.	TGTGCCAGCTCACTGGGCAGGAACACCGGGGAGCTGTTTTTT	CASSLGRNTGELFF
TRBV27	.	TRBJ2-5	.	TGTGCCAGCAGTCCCGGGACGGTTCAAGAGACCCAGTACTTC	CASSPGTVQETQYF
TRBV20-1	.	TRBJ2-2	TRBD2	TGCAGTGCTAGAGTTACAACTAGCGGTCTGAACACCGGGGAGCTGTTTTTT	CSARVTTSGLNTGELFF